The 20 T cell receptor beta chains below were found in one sample sequenced in a study of post-analysis software for immune sequencing data. TCR beta cDNA libraries included unique molecular identifiers. One entry per CDR3 protein results from TCRdb running MiXCR on the PCR reads. Found here are about 160,000 distinct CDR3 sequences, under 40% of them singletons; the top ten hold approximately 30%. Source: blood, taken after autologous hematopoietic stem cell transplantation. These receptors all come from a girl aged 10-17 years with multiple sclerosis.

The chain carries TRBV5-6 and TRBJ1-1, with TRBD1 matching over 7 bases. Germline CDR1 reads SGHDT; CDR2 reads YYEEEE. The CDR3 contains 14 residues. The junction had 9 bases not matched to a gene; V was cut back by 7 bases and J by 3 bases. CDR3 in DNA: TGTGCCAGCCAGAAGGGGCAGGGGGACACTGAAGCTTTCTTT. It codes for CASQKGQGDTEAFF.

For the CDR3, the DNA is TGTGCCAGCAGTTCCCTCATAGGGAGATCGTACAATGAGCAGTTCTTC. It encodes CASSSLIGRSYNEQFF. This chain uses TRBV28 with TRBJ2-1; tentative D call: TRBD2 (5 bases). Germline V CDR1 and CDR2: MDHEN, SYDVKM. The V gene lost 4 bases and the J gene lost 4 bases, with 17 bases spanning the gap. The CDR3 sequence is 16 residues long.

The chain combines TRBV28 with TRBJ1-6, with a possible D match to TRBD1 (5 bases). Germline CDR1 MDHEN, CDR2 SYDVKM. The CDR3 is made up of 16 amino acids. Between the trimmed V and J ends, which lost 2 bases and 3 bases, there was a span of 11 bases. CDR3: CASSLPDRNYNSPLHF. The CDR3 DNA follows: TGTGCCAGCAGTTTACCAGACAGAAACTATAATTCACCCCTCCACTTT.

This clonotype was seen more than once but under ten times. The chain joins TRBV7-6 to TRBJ2-7; 7 bases line up with TRBD1. V was pared by 1 base and J by 2 bases, with 2 bases of the junction left unmatched. The CDR3 has 14 amino acids. The germline CDR1 and CDR2 sequences are SGHVS and FNYEAQ. The CDR3 coding sequence is TGTGCCAGCAGCTTAGGGGACAGCGCCTACGAGCAGTACTTC. Its protein is CASSLGDSAYEQYF.

This chain connects TRBV7-2 to TRBJ2-1; D could derive from TRBD1 or TRBD2 (5 bases each). The CDR3 has 12 residues. CDR1 and CDR2 from the germline V gene are SGHTA and FQGNSA. V lost 8 bases and J 3 bases, leaving 8 bases between the germline ends. CDR3 coding DNA: TGTGCCAGCGGGACGCGCTACAATGAGCAGTTCTTC. Its protein product is CASGTRYNEQFF.

A word on this clonotype: At one end, the junction sequence differs from germline, possibly due to a read error. The gene calls are TRBV13 and TRBJ2-7; D perhaps matches TRBD2 (6 bases). Germline V CDR1 and CDR2: PRHDT, FYEKMQ (reference sequence). The CDR3 is made up of 14 amino acids. CDR3 nucleotide sequence: TGTGCCAACAGCTTGGGACTCCGGACCTACGAGCAGTACTTC. It specifies CANSLGLRTYEQYF.

The gene calls are TRBV7-2 and TRBJ2-5, with 12 bases matching TRBD2. V was pared by 3 bases and J by 4 bases, with 9 bases of the junction left unmatched. Looked up from germline, CDR1 is SGHTA and CDR2 is FQGNSA. The CDR3 consists of 17 residues. DNA of the CDR3: TGTGCCAGCAGCTTCCACGGACTAGCGGGACCGGGAGAGACCCAGTACTTC. Its translation: CASSFHGLAGPGETQYF.

About this clonotype itself: A much larger clone differs by one base, so this may be a read error. The chain employs TRBV20-1 and TRBJ2-1, with 14 bases fitting TRBD2. Germline loops: CDR1 DFQATT, CDR2 SNEGSKA (reference sequence). CDR3 length equals 16 residues. CDR3 protein: CSAREGLAGAYNGQFF. The CDR3 nucleotides read TGCAGTGCTAGAGAGGGACTAGCGGGAGCCTACAATGGGCAGTTCTTC.

The chain uses TRBV7-9 and TRBJ2-5, with 14 bases fitting TRBD2. The DNA end favors TRBJ2-7, so the J call may be wrong. CDR3 length equals 15 residues. Germline values: CDR1 SEHNR, CDR2 FQNEAQ (reference sequence). CDR3 region: CASSNPGTSGSEQYF. CDR3 nucleotides: TGTGCCAGCAGCAACCCCGGGACTAGCGGGAGCGAGCAGTACTTC.

V is TRBV4-2 and J is TRBJ2-1, with a tentative D call TRBD1 (6 bases). This CDR3 has 15 amino acids. CDR1 is LGHNA, CDR2 YNFKEQ, per germline. Trimming pared 0 bases from V and 9 bases from J, leaving 15 bases between. CDR3 coding DNA: TGTGCCAGCAGCCAAGATAGCGCAGGGGAAGGTGAGCAGTTCTTC. This codes for CASSQDSAGEGEQFF.

The genes are TRBV20-1 and TRBJ2-4, with D perhaps matching TRBD1 or TRBD2 (5 bases each). The end of the DNA aligns better with TRBJ2-5, so the J call may be wrong. From germline, CDR1 is DFQATT and CDR2 SNEGSKA (reference sequence). This CDR3 has 16 residues. The CDR3 DNA sequence: TGCAGTGCTAGCTCGCTCCCATCTTTCAGGGAGGAGACCCAGTACTTC. It is translated as CSASSLPSFREETQYF.

This clonotype was observed once. The chain joins TRBV7-9 to TRBJ2-3; 9 positions agree with TRBD2. Germline assignment: CDR1 SEHNR and CDR2 FQNEAQ (reference sequence). The CDR3 consists of 15 residues. Germline trimming cut 4 bases from V and 3 bases from J; bases unmatched to any gene: 5. This chain's CDR3 is CASSSRLAATDTQYF. CDR3 nucleotides: TGTGCCAGCAGCTCACGACTAGCGGCAACAGATACGCAGTATTTT.

A few counts support this clonotype. The chain combines TRBV20-1 with TRBJ2-7; TRBD2 matches at 8 bases. The CDR3 runs to 13 residues. Looked up from germline, CDR1 is DFQATT and CDR2 is SNEGSKA (reference sequence). The J segment lost 4 bases and the V segment lost 4 bases, leaving 6 bases of the junction unmatched. The CDR3 protein is CSANGRARYEQYF. The CDR3 DNA reads as TGCAGTGCTAACGGGAGGGCTAGGTACGAGCAGTACTTC.

The chain combines TRBV7-9 with TRBJ2-1; 7 nucleotides line up with TRBD1. V lost 5 bases, J lost 15 bases, and 16 bases stayed unmatched. Germline CDR1 reads SEHNR; CDR2 reads FQNEAQ (reference sequence). The CDR3 length is 14 residues. CDR3 sequence (DNA): TGTGCCAGCAGCGCAAAGACAGGGCAGAATGAGAGGTTCTTC. Its translation: CASSAKTGQNERFF.

This clonotype was counted a few times. The chain has TRBV7-6 and TRBJ1-2; D uncertain. The CDR3 length is 13 residues. The V end was cut by 4 bases, the J end by 2 bases, with 8 bases between. The germline gives CDR1 SGHVS, CDR2 FNYEAQ. DNA for the CDR3: TGTGCCAGCAGCTCTCTCCAGAACTATGGCTACACCTTC. Its protein product is CASSSLQNYGYTF.

This clonotype appeared many times. V gene TRBV5-1 combines with J gene TRBJ2-5; D may match TRBD1 or TRBD2 (6 bases each). V was cut by 0 bases and J by 4 bases, with 10 bases left in between. This CDR3 has 14 residues. The germline gives CDR1 SGHRS, CDR2 YFSETQ. CDR3 residues: CASSLEGGRETQYF. As DNA, the CDR3 is TGCGCCAGCAGCTTGGAGGGGGGACGAGAGACCCAGTACTTC.

This clonotype was picked up a small number of times. The chain is built from TRBV12-3 or TRBV12-4 and TRBJ1-2; 8 nucleotides match TRBD1. This CDR3 has 14 residues. V gave up 6 bases and J gave up 3 bases; unmatched junction bases: 6. The CDR3 sequence: CASRDQGADYGYTF. DNA of the CDR3: TGTGCCAGCAGAGACCAGGGGGCGGACTATGGCTACACCTTC.

Many counts were recorded for this clonotype. Written as DNA, the CDR3 is TGCGCCAGCAGCAGGGACAGGGAGACCCAGTACTTC. This gives the protein CASSRDRETQYF. The chain uses TRBV5-1 and TRBJ2-5, with 8 nucleotides matching TRBD1. This CDR3 has 12 amino acids. The germline gives CDR1 SGHRS, CDR2 YFSETQ. V was pared by 4 bases and J by 5 bases, with 1 base of the junction left unmatched.

The sample holds a few counts of this clonotype. This sequence joins TRBV12-3 or TRBV12-4 and TRBJ1-2; D call uncertain. V lost 3 bases and J lost 2, with 16 bases in between. The CDR3 runs to 16 residues. The CDR3 sequence: CASSLGGRLGNYGYTF. The CDR3 nucleotides are TGTGCCAGCAGTTTGGGCGGACGACTAGGGAACTATGGCTACACCTTC.

There are a few counts of this clonotype. The rearrangement links TRBV20-1 to TRBJ2-1; 10 bases are a match to TRBD2. Germline assignment: CDR1 DFQATT and CDR2 SNEGSKA (reference sequence). CDR3 length equals 15 residues. V lost 6 bases, J lost 4 bases, and 9 bases stayed unmatched. CDR3 sequence (DNA): TGCAGTGCGAACCAAAGGACTAGCGGTTACAATGAGCAGTTCTTC. Amino acids: CSANQRTSGYNEQFF.